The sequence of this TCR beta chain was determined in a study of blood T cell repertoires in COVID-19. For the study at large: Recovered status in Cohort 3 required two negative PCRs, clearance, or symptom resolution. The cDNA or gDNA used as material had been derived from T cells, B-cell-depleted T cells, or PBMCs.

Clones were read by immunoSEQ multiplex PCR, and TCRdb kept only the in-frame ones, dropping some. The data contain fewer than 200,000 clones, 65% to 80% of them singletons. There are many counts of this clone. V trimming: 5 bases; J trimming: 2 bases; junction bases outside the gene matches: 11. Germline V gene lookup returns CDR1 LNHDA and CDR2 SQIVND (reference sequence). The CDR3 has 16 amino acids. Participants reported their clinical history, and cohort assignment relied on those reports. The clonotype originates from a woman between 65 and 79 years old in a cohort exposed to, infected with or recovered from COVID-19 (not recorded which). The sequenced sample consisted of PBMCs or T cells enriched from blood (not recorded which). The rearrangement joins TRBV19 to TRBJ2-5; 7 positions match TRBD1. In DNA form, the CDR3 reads TGTGCCAGTAGTCCGACACCGGGACAGCCACAAGAGACCCAGTACTTC. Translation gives CASSPTPGQPQETQYF.